The present entry profiles one T cell receptor beta chain with its context. The germline V gene has CDR1 MNHEY and CDR2 SVGEGT. Trimming removed 2 bases from V and 3 bases from J; junction bases left unmatched: 11. This CDR3 has 17 residues. These data belong to a study of patients and donors after allogeneic stem cell transplantation. MiXCR, run by TCRdb on the RT-PCR reads, gives a single entry per CDR3 protein. The repertoire includes some 160,000 distinct CDR3 sequences, roughly 24% of them detected once, and about 24% sits in the top ten. The chain links TRBV6-2 or TRBV6-3 to TRBJ1-1; TRBD1 aligns across 8 bases. The sequenced sample consisted of blood, either unsorted or a sorted T cell fraction (not recorded which). This TCR was recovered from a human donor who was either an allogeneic HSCT recipient or a stem cell or donor lymphocyte infusion donor (not recorded which). It is not recorded whose cells these are; they may come from a transplant donor. In nucleotides, the CDR3 is TGTGCCAGCAGTTACCTTGGACAGGGCGTGCGGGACACTGAAGCTTTCTTT. Translating it yields CASSYLGQGVRDTEAFF.